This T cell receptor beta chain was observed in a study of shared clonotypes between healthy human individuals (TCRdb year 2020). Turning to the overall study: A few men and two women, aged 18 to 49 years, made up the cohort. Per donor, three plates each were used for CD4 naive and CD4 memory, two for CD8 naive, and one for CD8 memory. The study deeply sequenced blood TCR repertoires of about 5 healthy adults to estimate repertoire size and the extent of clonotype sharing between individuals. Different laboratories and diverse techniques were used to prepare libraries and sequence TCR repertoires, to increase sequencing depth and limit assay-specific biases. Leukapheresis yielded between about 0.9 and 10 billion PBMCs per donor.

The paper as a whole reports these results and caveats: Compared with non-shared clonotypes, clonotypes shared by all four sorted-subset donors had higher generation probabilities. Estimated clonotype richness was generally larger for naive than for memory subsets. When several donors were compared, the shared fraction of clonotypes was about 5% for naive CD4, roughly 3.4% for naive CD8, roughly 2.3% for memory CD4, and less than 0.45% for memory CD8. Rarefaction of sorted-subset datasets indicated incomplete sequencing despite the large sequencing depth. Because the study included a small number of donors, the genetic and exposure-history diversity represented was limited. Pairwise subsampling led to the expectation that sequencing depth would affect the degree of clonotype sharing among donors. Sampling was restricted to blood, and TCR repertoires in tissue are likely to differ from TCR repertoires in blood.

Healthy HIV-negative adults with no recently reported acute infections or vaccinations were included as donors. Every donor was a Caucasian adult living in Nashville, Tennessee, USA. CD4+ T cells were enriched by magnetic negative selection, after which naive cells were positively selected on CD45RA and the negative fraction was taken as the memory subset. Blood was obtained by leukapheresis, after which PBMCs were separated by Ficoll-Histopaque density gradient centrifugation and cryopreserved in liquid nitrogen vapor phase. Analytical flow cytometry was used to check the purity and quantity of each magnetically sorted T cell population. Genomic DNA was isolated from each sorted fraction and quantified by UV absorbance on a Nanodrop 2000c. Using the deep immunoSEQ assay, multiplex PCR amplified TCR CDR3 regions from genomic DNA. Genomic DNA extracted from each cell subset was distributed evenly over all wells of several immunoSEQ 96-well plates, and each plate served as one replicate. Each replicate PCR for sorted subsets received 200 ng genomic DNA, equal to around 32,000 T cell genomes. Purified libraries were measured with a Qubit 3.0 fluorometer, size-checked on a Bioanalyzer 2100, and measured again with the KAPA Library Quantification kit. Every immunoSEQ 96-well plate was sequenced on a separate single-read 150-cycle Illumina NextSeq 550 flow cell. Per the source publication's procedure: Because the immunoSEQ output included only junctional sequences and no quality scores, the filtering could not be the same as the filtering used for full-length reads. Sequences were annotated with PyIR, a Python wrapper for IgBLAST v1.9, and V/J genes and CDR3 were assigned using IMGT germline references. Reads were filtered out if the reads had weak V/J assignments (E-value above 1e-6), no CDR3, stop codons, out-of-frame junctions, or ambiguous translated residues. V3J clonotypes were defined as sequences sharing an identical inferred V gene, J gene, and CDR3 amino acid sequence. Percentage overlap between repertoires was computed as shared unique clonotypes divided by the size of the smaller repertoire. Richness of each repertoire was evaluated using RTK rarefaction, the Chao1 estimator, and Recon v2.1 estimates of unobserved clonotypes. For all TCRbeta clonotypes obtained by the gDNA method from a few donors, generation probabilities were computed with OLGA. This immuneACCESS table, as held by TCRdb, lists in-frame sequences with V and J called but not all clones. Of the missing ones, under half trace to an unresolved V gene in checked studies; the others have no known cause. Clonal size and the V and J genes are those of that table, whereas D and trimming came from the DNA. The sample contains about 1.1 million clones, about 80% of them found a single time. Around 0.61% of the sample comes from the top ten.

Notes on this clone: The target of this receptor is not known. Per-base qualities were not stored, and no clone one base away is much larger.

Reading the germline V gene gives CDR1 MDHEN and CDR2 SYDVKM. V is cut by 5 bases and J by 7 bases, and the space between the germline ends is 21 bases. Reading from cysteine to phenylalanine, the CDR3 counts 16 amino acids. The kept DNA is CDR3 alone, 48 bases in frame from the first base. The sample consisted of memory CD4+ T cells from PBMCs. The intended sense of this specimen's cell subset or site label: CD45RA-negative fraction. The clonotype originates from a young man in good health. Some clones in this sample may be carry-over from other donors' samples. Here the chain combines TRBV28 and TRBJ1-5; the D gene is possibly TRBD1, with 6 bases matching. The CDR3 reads CASSPRAGGRGQPQHF. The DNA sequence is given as TGTGCCAGCAGTCCCCGGGCGGGGGGGCGAGGGCAGCCCCAGCATTTT. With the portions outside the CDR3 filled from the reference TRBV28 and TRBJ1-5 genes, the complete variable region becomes DVKVTQSSRYLVKRTGEKVFLECVQDMDHENMFWYRQDPGLGLRLIYFSYDVKMKEKGDIPEGYSVSREKKERFSLILESASTNQTSMYLCASSPRAGGRGQPQHFGDGTRLSIL.